Presented here are 25 T cell receptor beta chains from one specimen sequenced in a study of blood T cell repertoires in COVID-19. Generated by immunoSEQ multiplex PCR, the TCRdb table keeps only in-frame clones and is missing some. The table lists 90,000 to 120,000 clones, about 93% of them singletons. Sequenced: peripheral blood. The receptors were sampled from a woman younger than 45 with acute or convalescent COVID-19.

The chain joins TRBV7-9 to TRBJ1-4; 10 bases fit TRBD1. Unmatched junction bases numbered 4, after V lost 4 bases and J lost 8 bases. The CDR3 sequence is 14 residues long. The germline CDR1 and CDR2 sequences are SEHNR and FQNEAQ (reference sequence). As DNA, the CDR3 is TGTGCCAGCAGCTCAGGGACAGGGGCCGAAAAACTGTTTTTT. Translating gives CASSSGTGAEKLFF.

This chain connects TRBV24-1 to TRBJ2-1; TRBD2 aligns across 11 bases. The trim removed 4 bases at V and 5 bases at J, leaving 6 bases unmatched. The germline CDR1 and CDR2 sequences are KGHDR and SFDVKD. The length of the CDR3 is 16 residues. This CDR3 reads CATSDLGTSGNNEQFF. CDR3 bases: TGTGCCACCAGTGACCTCGGGACTAGCGGAAACAATGAGCAGTTCTTC.

The V and J genes are TRBV13 and TRBJ2-5; TRBD1 aligns across 10 bases. This CDR3 is 16 amino acids long. The ends lost 5 bases at V and 5 bases at J; junction bases unmatched: 11. The germline V gene has CDR1 PRHDT and CDR2 FYEKMQ (reference sequence). CDR3 region: CASSHKTGGLGETQYF. CDR3 bases: TGTGCCAGCAGCCATAAGACAGGGGGCCTCGGGGAGACCCAGTACTTC.

The CDR3 DNA is TGTGCCAGCAGGACCCCGACGGGGGCCGGGGAGCTGTTTTTT. Amino acids: CASRTPTGAGELFF. The chain couples TRBV5-7 to TRBJ2-2; D is possibly TRBD2 (6 bases). TRBV5-7 counts as an open reading frame of uncertain function. This CDR3 region has 14 residues. V lost 5 bases and J 6 bases, leaving 14 bases between the germline ends.

A single count supports this clone. This chain connects TRBV11-2 to TRBJ1-2; no reliable D call. Trimming cost V 5 bases and J 2 bases, with 12 bases left between them. CDR1 and CDR2 from the germline V gene are SGHAT and FQNNGV. This CDR3 spans 14 amino acids. CDR3 loop: CASSPRVGNYGYTF. The CDR3 coding sequence is TGTGCCAGCAGCCCGCGGGTCGGGAACTATGGCTACACCTTC. Based on the CDR3 plus reference TRBV11-2 and TRBJ1-2, the full variable domain is EAGVAQSPRYKIIEKRQSVAFWCNPISGHATLYWYQQILGQGPKLLIQFQNNGVVDDSQLPKDRFSAERLKGVDSTLKIQPAKLEDSAVYLCASSPRVGNYGYTFGSGTRLTVV.

The gene calls are TRBV6-4 and TRBJ2-1; TRBD2 matches 10 bases. This CDR3 is 15 amino acids long. From germline, CDR1 is MRHNA and CDR2 SNTAGT. J was trimmed by 3 bases and V by 6 bases; bases with no gene match: 5. The CDR3 DNA sequence: TGTGCCAGCAGCCCCCTAGCGGGGGACTACAATGAGCAGTTCTTC. Its translation: CASSPLAGDYNEQFF.

This chain uses TRBV27 with TRBJ1-5, with D tentatively TRBD1 (5 bases). The CDR3 is 15 residues long. V dropped 2 bases and J dropped 2 bases, with 10 bases sitting between them. Germline assignment: CDR1 MNHEY and CDR2 SMNVEV (reference sequence). Here the CDR3 reads CASSLRGVRNQPQHF. The CDR3 nucleotides are TGTGCCAGCAGTTTACGGGGGGTCCGCAATCAGCCCCAGCATTTT.

The V and J genes are TRBV4-2 and TRBJ1-1, with D tentatively TRBD1 (5 bases). Trimming took 2 bases from V and 8 from J, leaving 12 bases between them. The germline V gene encodes CDR1 LGHNA and CDR2 YNFKEQ. The CDR3 has 13 amino acids. The CDR3 sequence is CASSQRGMGEAFF. The CDR3 nucleotides read TGTGCCAGCAGCCAAAGGGGAATGGGCGAAGCTTTCTTT.

The chain carries TRBV2 and TRBJ1-2; 8 bases map to TRBD1. There are 15 residues in the CDR3. V was pared by 6 bases and J by 4 bases, with 10 bases of the junction left unmatched. Germline V gives CDR1 SNHLY, CDR2 FYNNEI. The CDR3 DNA sequence: TGTGCCAGCAGAGTAGGACAGGGCGCCGGCTATGGCTACACCTTC. Its translation: CASRVGQGAGYGYTF.

The chain combines TRBV19 with TRBJ2-7; D possibly corresponds to TRBD1 (6 bases). V shed 6 bases and J shed 0 bases, with 12 bases lying between them. Per the germline V gene, CDR1 is LNHDA and CDR2 is SQIVND (reference sequence). The CDR3 runs 14 residues. For the CDR3, the DNA is TGTGCCAGTAGCCAAGACAGGACCTCCTACGAGCAGTACTTC. The encoded protein is CASSQDRTSYEQYF.

V is TRBV28 and J is TRBJ1-4; tentatively, D is TRBD1 (5 bases). CDR3 size: 16 residues. The V and J ends lost 6 bases and 0 bases respectively, with 14 bases between them. Per germline, CDR1 MDHEN and CDR2 SYDVKM. CDR3 nucleotide sequence: TGTGCCAGCAGATCGTACCGACAGACAACTAATGAAAAACTGTTTTTT. This codes for CASRSYRQTTNEKLFF. Using reference TRBV28 and TRBJ1-4 for the parts outside the CDR3, the full variable domain is DVKVTQSSRYLVKRTGEKVFLECVQDMDHENMFWYRQDPGLGLRLIYFSYDVKMKEKGDIPEGYSVSREKKERFSLILESASTNQTSMYLCASRSYRQTTNEKLFFGSGTQLSVL.

V is TRBV5-1 and J is TRBJ1-4; TRBD1 matches 7 bases. CDR1 and CDR2 (germline): SGHRS, YFSETQ. The V and J ends lost 4 bases and 4 bases, in that order; junction bases with no gene match: 7. CDR3 length: 15 residues. The CDR3: CASSAGQTNNEKLFF. In nucleotides, the CDR3 is TGCGCCAGCAGCGCGGGACAGACTAATAATGAAAAACTGTTTTTT.

The chain joins TRBV7-9 to TRBJ2-1; possibly TRBD1 for D (5 bases). Trimming removed 3 bases at V and 9 bases at J, with 9 bases between. Germline V CDR1 and CDR2: SEHNR, FQNEAQ (reference sequence). CDR3 length: 12 residues. The DNA for the CDR3 is TGTGCCAGCAGCTTCGTGGGGCCTGAGCAGTTCTTC. This sequence encodes CASSFVGPEQFF.

The chain joins TRBV7-2 to TRBJ1-6; TRBD1 matches 7 bases. The germline V gene encodes CDR1 SGHTA and CDR2 FQGNSA. This CDR3 contains 14 residues. J lost 14 bases, V lost 4 bases, and 11 bases had no gene match. CDR3 residues: CASSSQFKQGTLHF. CDR3 coding DNA: TGTGCCAGCAGCTCGCAATTCAAACAGGGGACCCTCCACTTT.

The CDR3 reads CASLDRPNYGYTF. CDR3 nucleotide sequence: TGTGCCAGCTTAGATCGCCCTAACTATGGCTACACCTTC. The chain links TRBV28 to TRBJ1-2; no firm D call. The V gene's germline CDR1 is MDHEN and CDR2 SYDVKM. The CDR3 length is 13 residues. V was pared by 8 bases and J by 0 bases, with 10 bases between.

This chain connects TRBV20-1 to TRBJ1-5; tentative D call: TRBD1 (6 bases). Trimming removed 3 bases at V and 1 base at J, with 10 bases between. CDR1 is DFQATT and CDR2 is SNEGSKA in the germline V gene (reference sequence). The CDR3 covers 14 residues. The CDR3 protein is CSASPGVSNQPQHF. The CDR3 DNA reads as TGCAGTGCTAGTCCAGGGGTAAGCAATCAGCCCCAGCATTTT.

The genes are TRBV15 and TRBJ2-7; D unresolved. Trimming took 0 bases from V and 0 from J, leaving 9 bases between them. The CDR3 has 15 residues. Germline lookup yields CDR1 LNHNV and CDR2 YYDKDF (reference sequence). The CDR3, as DNA: TGTGCCACCAGCAGAGATCCCAGTTTCTCCTACGAGCAGTACTTC. This translates into CATSRDPSFSYEQYF.

In this sample, this clone turned up once. The chain employs TRBV10-2 and TRBJ2-7, with 10 bases identical to TRBD2. V was pared by 6 bases and J by 3 bases, with 11 bases of the junction left unmatched. The germline CDR1 and CDR2 sequences are WSHSY and SAAADI. The CDR3 sequence is 16 residues long. The CDR3 is CASRITSGTEGYEQYF. The CDR3 DNA reads TGCGCCAGCAGGATCACTAGCGGGACCGAGGGCTACGAGCAGTACTTC.

The rearrangement uses TRBV7-2 and TRBJ1-1, with 7 bases matching TRBD1. The germline V gene has CDR1 SGHTA and CDR2 FQGNSA. V lost 5 bases, J lost 4 bases, and 16 bases stayed unmatched. The CDR3 is made up of 17 amino acids. The CDR3 DNA sequence: TGTGCCAGCAGCACCCAACCGGGACAGACGACAAGCACTGAAGCTTTCTTT. This encodes CASSTQPGQTTSTEAFF.

The chain has TRBV10-3 and TRBJ1-1; D unresolved. The CDR3 covers 13 residues. Trimming left V 7 bases short and J 3 bases short, with 12 bases between. Germline V gene data show CDR1 as ENHRY and CDR2 as SYGVKD. CDR3 bases: TGTGCCATCACCCCCAGAGGAGACACTGAAGCTTTCTTT. Its translation: CAITPRGDTEAFF.

This clone has a handful of counts. The genes are TRBV4-3 and TRBJ1-5, with D tentatively TRBD1 (5 bases). This CDR3 region has 17 residues. Germline V CDR1 and CDR2: LGHNA, YSLEER. V lost 0 bases and J 4 bases, leaving 16 bases between the germline ends. The CDR3 nucleotides are TGCGCCAGCAGCCAAGACGCATCGGCCAGGGCTAATCAGCCCCAGCATTTT. This codes for CASSQDASARANQPQHF.

The CDR3 region has the DNA TGTGCCAGCAGCCCAGCCATCCTATCCTACAATGAGCAGTTCTTC. It encodes CASSPAILSYNEQFF. J is TRBJ2-1 and V is TRBV7-8; D remains unclear. Germline loops: CDR1 SGHVS, CDR2 FQNEAQ. The CDR3 has 15 residues. V lost 5 bases to trimming and J lost 1 base, with 12 bases between them.

V and J are TRBV5-5 and TRBJ2-1; 8 bases are a match to TRBD2. Germline lookup yields CDR1 SGHKS and CDR2 YYEKEE (reference sequence). V was clipped by 2 bases and J by 4 bases; unmatched bases: 2. This CDR3 comprises 14 residues. The CDR3 coding sequence is TGTGCCAGCAGCTTAACTAGCGGATACAATGAGCAGTTCTTC. Protein product: CASSLTSGYNEQFF.

The chain links TRBV24-1 to TRBJ2-7; 9 bases are a match to TRBD2. The CDR3 is made up of 13 amino acids. CDR1 is KGHDR, CDR2 SFDVKD, per germline. The V segment lost 6 bases and the J segment 5 bases; nucleotides outside the gene matches: 4. CDR3 in DNA: TGTGCCACCAGTCCTAGGACTAGCGACGAGCAGTACTTC. Encoded protein: CATSPRTSDEQYF.

The rearrangement uses TRBV4-1 and TRBJ2-7, with D perhaps TRBD1 (6 bases). Germline assignment: CDR1 MGHRA and CDR2 YSYEKL. V was cut by 1 base and J by 2 bases, with 9 bases left in between. This CDR3 has 14 amino acids. The CDR3 is CASSQGTETYEQYF. The CDR3, as DNA: TGCGCCAGCAGCCAAGGGACAGAGACCTACGAGCAGTACTTC.